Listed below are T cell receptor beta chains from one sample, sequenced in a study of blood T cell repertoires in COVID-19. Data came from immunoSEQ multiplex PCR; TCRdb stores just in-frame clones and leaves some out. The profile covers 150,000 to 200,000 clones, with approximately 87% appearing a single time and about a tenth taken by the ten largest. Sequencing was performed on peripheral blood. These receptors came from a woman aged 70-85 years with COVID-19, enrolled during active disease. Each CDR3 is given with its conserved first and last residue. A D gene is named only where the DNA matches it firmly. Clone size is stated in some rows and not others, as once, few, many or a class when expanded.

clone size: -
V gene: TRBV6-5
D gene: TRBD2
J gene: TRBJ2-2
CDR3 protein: CASIRGGENTGELFF
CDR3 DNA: TGTGCCAGCATCCGGGGGGGAGAGAACACCGGGGAGCTGTTTTTT

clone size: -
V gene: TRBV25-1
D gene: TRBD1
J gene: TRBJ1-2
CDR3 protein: CASSEGGQGDYGYTF
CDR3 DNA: TGTGCCAGCAGTGAAGGCGGACAGGGTGACTATGGCTACACCTTC

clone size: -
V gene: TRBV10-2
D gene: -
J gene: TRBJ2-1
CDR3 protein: CASSEYSWANEQFF
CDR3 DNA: TGCGCCAGCAGTGAATATAGTTGGGCCAATGAGCAGTTCTTC

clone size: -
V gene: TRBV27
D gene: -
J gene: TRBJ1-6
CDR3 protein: CASSLEFSGNNSPLHF
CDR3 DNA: TGTGCCAGCAGTTTGGAGTTTTCAGGGAATAATTCACCCCTCCACTTT

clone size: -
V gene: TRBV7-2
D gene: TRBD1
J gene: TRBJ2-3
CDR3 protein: CASSRTGMKTDTQYF
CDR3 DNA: TGTGCCAGCAGCCGGACAGGGATGAAAACAGATACGCAGTATTTT

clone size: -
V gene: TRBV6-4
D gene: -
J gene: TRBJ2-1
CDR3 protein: CASSNGLATLSEQFF
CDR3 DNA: TGTGCCAGCAGTAATGGGCTAGCGACTCTTAGTGAGCAGTTCTTC

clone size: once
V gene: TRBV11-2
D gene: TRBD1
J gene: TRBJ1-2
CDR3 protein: CASRRHRGSYGYTF
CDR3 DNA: TGTGCCAGCAGGCGACACAGGGGGAGCTATGGCTACACCTTC

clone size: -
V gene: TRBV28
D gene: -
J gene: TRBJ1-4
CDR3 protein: CASSSRRATNEKLFF
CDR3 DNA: TGTGCCAGCAGTTCGCGGAGAGCAACTAATGAAAAACTGTTTTTT

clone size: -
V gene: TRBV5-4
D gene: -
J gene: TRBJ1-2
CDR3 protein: CASSRDYGYTF
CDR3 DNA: TGTGCCAGCAGCCGGGACTATGGCTACACCTTC

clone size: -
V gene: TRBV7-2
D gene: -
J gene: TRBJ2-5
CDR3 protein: CASSLSTGETQYF
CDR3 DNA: TGTGCCAGCAGCTTATCCACAGGGGAGACCCAGTACTTC

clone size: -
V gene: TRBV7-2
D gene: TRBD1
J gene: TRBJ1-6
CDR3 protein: CASSLLGQEYSPLHF
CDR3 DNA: TGTGCCAGCAGCTTACTAGGACAGGAATATTCACCCCTCCACTTT

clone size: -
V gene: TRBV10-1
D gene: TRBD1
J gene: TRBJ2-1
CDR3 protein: CASSDGTGAYNEQFF
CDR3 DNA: TGCGCCAGCAGTGACGGGACAGGGGCCTACAATGAGCAGTTCTTC

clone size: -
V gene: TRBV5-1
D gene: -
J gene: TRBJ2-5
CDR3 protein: CASSSQETQYF
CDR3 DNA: TGCGCCAGCAGCTCACAAGAGACCCAGTACTTC

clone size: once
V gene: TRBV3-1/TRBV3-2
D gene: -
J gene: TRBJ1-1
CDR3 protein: CASSQAAGETEAFF
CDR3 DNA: TGTGCCAGCAGCCAAGCCGCAGGGGAAACTGAAGCTTTCTTT

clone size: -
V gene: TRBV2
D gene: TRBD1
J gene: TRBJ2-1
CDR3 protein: CASSFQGAGYNEQFF
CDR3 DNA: TGTGCCAGCAGTTTTCAGGGGGCCGGCTACAATGAGCAGTTCTTC

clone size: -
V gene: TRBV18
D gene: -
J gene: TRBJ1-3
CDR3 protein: CASSPPGNTIYF
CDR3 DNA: TGTGCCAGCTCCCCCCCGGGAAACACCATATATTTT

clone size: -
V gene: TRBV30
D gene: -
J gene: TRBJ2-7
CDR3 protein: CAWTTYSYEQYF
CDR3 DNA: TGTGCCTGGACAACCTACTCCTACGAGCAGTACTTC

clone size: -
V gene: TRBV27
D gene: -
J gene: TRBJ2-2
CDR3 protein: CASRANNANTGELFF
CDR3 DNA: TGTGCCAGCAGAGCGAACAACGCGAACACCGGGGAGCTGTTTTTT

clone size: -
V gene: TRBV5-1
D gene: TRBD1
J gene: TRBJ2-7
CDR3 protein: CASSVDTGGYEQYF
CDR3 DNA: TGCGCCAGCAGCGTAGACACAGGGGGCTACGAGCAGTACTTC

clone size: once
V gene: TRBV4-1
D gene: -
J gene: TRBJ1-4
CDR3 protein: CASSQDIWADNEKLFF
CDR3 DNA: TGCGCCAGCAGCCAAGATATTTGGGCAGATAATGAAAAACTGTTTTTT

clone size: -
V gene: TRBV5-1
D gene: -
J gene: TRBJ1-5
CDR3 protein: CASSAGWNQPQHF
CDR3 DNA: TGCGCCAGCAGCGCTGGCTGGAATCAGCCCCAGCATTTT

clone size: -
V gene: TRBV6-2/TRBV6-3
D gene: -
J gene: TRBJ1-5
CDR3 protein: CASSQGQPQHF
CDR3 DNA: TGTGCCAGCAGTCAGGGACAGCCCCAGCATTTT